Here is one T cell receptor (beta chain) with its context. The specificity of this receptor is unknown. Its ends do not fully match the called genes, so a read error is possible. These data belong to a study of preoperative IRX-2 immunotherapy in early breast cancer (dated by TCRdb to about 2019). Library creation used the immunoSEQ multiplex PCR assay. TCRdb took over this immuneACCESS table, retaining in-frame rearrangements with V and J assigned. Such tables are incomplete; in checked studies, under half of the missing clones stem from an unresolved V gene, and the remainder is unexplained. A total of around 30,000 clones appear in this sample, about four fifths of them only once. The top ten constitute 3.2% of the sample. According to the study, the label for this sample's treatment or condition signals: preoperative locoregional IRX-2 cytokine immunotherapy. The samples were obtained from a phase Ib study that tested preoperative, locoregional IRX-2 cytokine immunotherapy designed to prime immune responses. The donors were early-stage breast cancer patients who were given IRX-2 prior to surgery.

The germline V gene (reference sequence) gives CDR1 as LNHNV and CDR2 as YYDKDF. From its cysteine to its phenylalanine, the CDR3 spans 15 amino acids. The DNA shown is the 45-base CDR3, in frame from base 1. In this chain, TRBV15 is recombined with TRBJ2-5; 7 bases in between match TRBD1. This specimen was collected from a patient treated with IRX-2 immunotherapy. The TCR comes from a human donor with breast cancer. The CDR3 region reads CASSRPGQRGETQYF. The DNA is as follows: TGTGCCAGCAGCCGACCGGGACAGAGGGGAGAGACCCAGTACTTC.